These 29 T cell receptor beta chains originate from one sample sequenced in a study of T cells of healthy individuals. MiXCR, run by TCRdb on the 5' RACE reads, gives a single entry per CDR3 protein. This table has about 41,000 distinct CDR3 sequences, about 4.2% appearing once. Receptor source: a human donor in good health.

V usage is TRBV24-1 and J usage is TRBJ2-2; 7 bases are shared with TRBD2. This CDR3 comprises 14 residues. The V gene's germline CDR1 is KGHDR and CDR2 SFDVKD. V shed 9 bases and J 6 bases; nucleotides not matched to a gene: 9. The CDR3: CATGRDSQPGELFF. The CDR3 DNA follows: TGTGCCACCGGGAGGGACTCACAACCCGGGGAGCTGTTTTTT.

This clonotype was observed at least ten times. The CDR3 region has the DNA TGTGCCAGCAGCCAACGGGCAGCCGCTGGCTACACCTTC. Translation gives CASSQRAAAGYTF. The rearrangement links TRBV3-1 to TRBJ1-2; D remains unclear. There are 13 residues in the CDR3. V was trimmed by 2 bases and J by 7 bases, leaving 11 bases between them. Germline lookup yields CDR1 LGHDT and CDR2 YNNKEL (reference sequence).

This clonotype was seen more than once but under ten times. The chain combines TRBV7-9 with TRBJ2-3; 11 positions match TRBD1. Per germline, CDR1 SEHNR and CDR2 FQNEAQ (reference sequence). The CDR3 spans 15 residues. V was clipped by 6 bases and J by 3 bases; unmatched bases: 5. As DNA, the CDR3 is TGTGCCAGCAGTCGGACAGGGGGCGGGACAGATACGCAGTATTTT. This codes for CASSRTGGGTDTQYF.

This clonotype was recorded at least ten times. J is TRBJ2-7 and V is TRBV12-3 or TRBV12-4; D call uncertain. The CDR3 has 14 residues. V lost 5 bases and J 5 bases, leaving 16 bases between the germline ends. CDR3 amino acids: CASSQFGLADEQYF. The CDR3 DNA reads as TGTGCCAGCAGTCAATTCGGTCTCGCGGACGAGCAGTACTTC.

At least ten counts were recorded for this clonotype. V usage is TRBV29-1 and J usage is TRBJ1-1; weak D call: TRBD1 (6 bases). CDR1 and CDR2 from the germline V gene are SQVTM and ANQGSEA. The CDR3 is 14 amino acids. V lost 5 bases and J 2 bases, leaving 15 bases between the germline ends. CDR3 sequence reads: CSVRQAGSNTEAFF. Written as DNA, the CDR3 is TGCAGCGTTAGACAGGCCGGGTCTAACACTGAAGCTTTCTTT.

There are many counts of this clonotype. The chain couples TRBV6-5 to TRBJ1-2, with 7 bases matching TRBD1. V lost 2 bases and J lost 6; bases outside the gene matches: 0. The length of the CDR3 is 12 residues. Germline V gives CDR1 MNHEY, CDR2 SVGAGI. The CDR3 protein is CASSYTGDGYTF. CDR3 DNA sequence: TGTGCCAGCAGTTACACAGGGGATGGCTACACCTTC.

The chain uses TRBV14 and TRBJ2-1, with D tentatively TRBD2 (6 bases). Germline-derived CDR1 and CDR2 are SGHDN and FVKESK. The CDR3 is 14 residues long. V dropped 3 bases and J dropped 4 bases, with 10 bases sitting between them. The CDR3 reads CASSQGRKYNEQFF. The CDR3 DNA reads TGTGCCAGCAGCCAGGGGAGGAAATACAATGAGCAGTTCTTC.

This clonotype was seen at least ten times. The chain's CDR3 is CASSREVQETQYF. The CDR3 DNA sequence: TGTGCCAGCAGCAGAGAAGTACAAGAGACCCAGTACTTC. The rearrangement links TRBV7-2 to TRBJ2-5; D is unclear. This CDR3 has 13 amino acids. V shed 5 bases and J shed 2 bases, with 9 bases lying between them. The germline V gene has CDR1 SGHTA and CDR2 FQGNSA.

This clonotype is termed medium-sized (0.01 to 0.1%). V and J are TRBV27 and TRBJ2-3; 8 positions match TRBD1. Looked up from germline, CDR1 is MNHEY and CDR2 is SMNVEV (reference sequence). The V and J ends lost 6 bases and 2 bases, in that order; junction bases with no gene match: 7. The CDR3 spans 15 residues. CDR3 in DNA: TGTGCCAGCAGACGAGGACAGGGTGTCACAGATACGCAGTATTTT. This gives the protein CASRRGQGVTDTQYF.

The sample holds many counts of this clonotype. V usage is TRBV6-2 or TRBV6-3 and J usage is TRBJ2-3; TRBD2 aligns across 7 bases. CDR1 is MNHEY and CDR2 is SVGEGT in the germline V gene. V was pared by 6 bases and J by 0 bases, with 6 bases of the junction left unmatched. The CDR3 covers 15 residues. The CDR3 bases are TGTGCCAGCAGCTTCAGCGGGAAGAGCACAGATACGCAGTATTTT. This gives the protein CASSFSGKSTDTQYF.

This clonotype was detected many times. The genes are TRBV12-3 or TRBV12-4 and TRBJ2-1; D unclear. This CDR3 spans 12 amino acids. Trimming took 4 bases from V and 3 from J, leaving 4 bases between them. DNA of the CDR3: TGTGCCAGCAGTTCCCGCTACAATGAGCAGTTCTTC. Translating it yields CASSSRYNEQFF.

In its sample, this clonotype was seen a few times. The chain employs TRBV6-5 and TRBJ2-3, with 12 bases lining up with TRBD2. The length of the CDR3 is 18 residues. Unmatched junction bases numbered 6, after V lost 2 bases and J lost 0 bases. Germline CDR1 and CDR2: MNHEY and SVGAGI. The CDR3 DNA follows: TGTGCCAGCAGTTACGATCCTAGCGGGGGGGGTAGCACAGATACGCAGTATTTT. Protein product: CASSYDPSGGGSTDTQYF.

This clonotype was picked up many times. The chain recombines TRBV3-1 with TRBJ2-3; 8 nucleotides align to TRBD1. In germline, CDR1 is LGHDT, CDR2 YNNKEL (reference sequence). The CDR3 spans 14 residues. The V gene end was trimmed by 10 bases and the J gene end by 0 bases; junction bases not matched to a gene: 6. CDR3 in amino acids: CATHPGGSTDTQYF. The CDR3 DNA reads as TGTGCCACACACCCAGGGGGCAGCACAGATACGCAGTATTTT.

This clonotype was seen many times. V usage is TRBV6-4 and J usage is TRBJ1-6; no definite D call. The CDR3 covers 15 residues. The V end was cut by 3 bases, the J end by 7 bases, with 13 bases between. Germline V gene sequence: CDR1 MRHNA, CDR2 SNTAGT. The chain's CDR3 is CASSESAEPNSPLHF. In nucleotides, the CDR3 is TGTGCCAGCAGTGAATCGGCAGAACCGAATTCACCCCTCCACTTT.

About this clonotype itself: Possible read error: a much larger clone is one base away. This chain joins TRBV2 and TRBJ1-5, with D perhaps matching TRBD1 (5 bases). Looked up from germline, CDR1 is SNHLY and CDR2 is FYNNEI. The CDR3 has 15 residues. The CDR3 bases are TGTGCCGGCAGTGAACGTTTGGCAGGGACTCAGCCCCAGCATTTT. It specifies CAGSERLAGTQPQHF.

There are a few counts of this clonotype. The chain carries TRBV2 and TRBJ1-1; weak D call: TRBD1 (5 bases). There are 12 residues in the CDR3. V gave up 8 bases and J gave up 1 base, with 8 bases separating them. Per germline, CDR1 SNHLY and CDR2 FYNNEI. Here the CDR3 reads CASGGENTEAFF. The CDR3 DNA follows: TGTGCCAGCGGAGGGGAGAACACTGAAGCTTTCTTT. Full variable domain (missing parts from reference TRBV2 and TRBJ1-1): EPEVTQTPSHQVTQMGQEVILRCVPISNHLYFYWYRQILGQKVEFLVSFYNNEISEKSEIFDDQFSVERPDGSNFTLKIRSTKLEDSAMYFCASGGENTEAFFGQGTRLTVV.

This clonotype was recorded many times. V usage is TRBV5-5 and J usage is TRBJ2-3; TRBD2 matches at 15 bases. Germline V gives CDR1 SGHKS, CDR2 YYEKEE (reference sequence). V was clipped by 3 bases and J by 6 bases; unmatched bases: 8. The CDR3 length is 17 residues. CDR3 in DNA: TGTGCCAGCAGCTCCGGACTAGCGGGAGGGCTTTGGGATACGCAGTATTTT. Its translation: CASSSGLAGGLWDTQYF.

V and J are TRBV4-1 and TRBJ1-6, with D possibly TRBD1 on 5 matching bases. Germline loops: CDR1 MGHRA, CDR2 YSYEKL. The CDR3 consists of 21 residues. The V and J ends lost 3 bases and 0 bases respectively, with 24 bases between them. The DNA for the CDR3 is TGCGCCAGCAGCCAGAAAGAACTATTGGGGCCAGGGAGCTCCTATAATTCACCCCTCCACTTT. This gives the protein CASSQKELLGPGSSYNSPLHF.

A remark on this clonotype: Since a much larger clone is just one base distant, this may be a read error. The rearrangement joins TRBV14 to TRBJ1-4; D not certain. With 1 base removed from V and 12 bases from J, the gap between germline ends came to 12 bases. Germline CDR1 reads SGHDN; CDR2 reads FVKESK. The CDR3 sequence is 13 residues long. The CDR3 protein is CASSQGPTGELFF. Written as DNA, the CDR3 is TGTGCCAGCAGCCAAGGCCCCACCGGGGAACTGTTTTTT.

This clonotype was counted a few times. The CDR3 sequence: CASSPPRLGTGTVWGTEAFF. The CDR3 DNA sequence: TGTGCCAGCAGCCCCCCAAGATTAGGGACAGGGACGGTTTGGGGCACTGAAGCTTTCTTT. The genes are TRBV7-9 and TRBJ1-1; 9 positions match TRBD1. V shed 5 bases, J shed 4 bases, and the junction held 23 bases outside the gene matches. The CDR3 is 20 residues long. Germline CDR1 SEHNR, CDR2 FQNEAQ (reference sequence).

This clonotype was recorded at least ten times. The CDR3 loop is CASSPGLAGGVVFF. The CDR3 bases are TGTGCCAGCAGTCCTGGACTAGCGGGAGGTGTGGTGTTCTTC. The chain uses TRBV27 and TRBJ2-1; TRBD2 aligns across 14 bases. Germline V gives CDR1 MNHEY, CDR2 SMNVEV (reference sequence). CDR3 length: 14 amino acids. V lost 5 bases and J lost 15; bases outside the gene matches: 9.

This clonotype appeared many times. The gene calls are TRBV5-8 and TRBJ2-1; 9 bases align to TRBD1. Germline assignment: CDR1 SGHTS and CDR2 YDEGEE. J gave up 7 bases and V 2 bases, and 7 bases lay outside the gene matches. The CDR3 extends over 15 amino acids. This CDR3 is CASSFRDRVVNEQFF. Here the CDR3 DNA reads TGTGCCAGCAGCTTTAGGGACAGGGTAGTTAATGAGCAGTTCTTC.

This clonotype was picked up a small number of times. The gene calls are TRBV20-1 and TRBJ2-1, with 10 nucleotides matching TRBD1. V lost 5 bases to trimming and J lost 2 bases; unmatched junction nucleotides: 6. The CDR3 sequence is 15 residues long. Germline-derived CDR1 and CDR2 are DFQATT and SNEGSKA (reference sequence). As DNA, the CDR3 is TGCAGTGCTTCCGGGACAGGGGAGACCTACAATGAGCAGTTCTTC. Residues: CSASGTGETYNEQFF.

This chain links TRBV12-3 or TRBV12-4 with TRBJ1-4; D is unresolved. The V end lost 5 bases, the J end lost 7 bases, and 14 bases lay between the germline ends. This CDR3 comprises 14 residues. In nucleotides, the CDR3 is TGTGCCAGCAGTGGTACCGGACGGGGTGAAAAACTGTTTTTT. Protein product: CASSGTGRGEKLFF.

The rearrangement uses TRBV5-6 and TRBJ2-7, with no clear D. CDR3 length equals 11 residues. Germline CDR1 SGHDT, CDR2 YYEEEE. V was cut by 3 bases and J by 4 bases, with 5 bases left in between. This chain's CDR3 is CASSSKYEQYF. In DNA, the CDR3 is TGTGCCAGCAGCTCGAAGTACGAGCAGTACTTC.

This clonotype was counted a few times. The CDR3 DNA sequence: TGTGCCAGCAGTTCCCTGGGACAAAACTCCTACGAGCAGTACTTC. Residues: CASSSLGQNSYEQYF. The rearrangement uses TRBV12-3 or TRBV12-4 and TRBJ2-7, with D possibly being TRBD1 (6 bases). Trimming cost V 4 bases and J 0 bases, with 13 bases left between them. The CDR3 extends over 15 amino acids.

There are many counts of this clonotype. The V and J genes are TRBV20-1 and TRBJ2-7, with D maybe TRBD2 (6 bases). The germline V and J ends were trimmed by 3 bases and 0 bases, with 9 bases remaining between them. Germline CDR1 DFQATT, CDR2 SNEGSKA (reference sequence). The CDR3 totals 13 residues. CDR3 loop: CSASVGGSYEQYF. The CDR3 DNA reads TGCAGTGCTAGCGTGGGGGGCTCCTACGAGCAGTACTTC.

This clonotype was detected many times. The chain combines TRBV18 with TRBJ2-5; no clear D. The CDR3 spans 13 residues. V shed 3 bases and J shed 5 bases, with 10 bases lying between them. Germline-derived CDR1 and CDR2 are KGHSH and LQKENI. CDR3 protein: CASSPTQGETQYF. The CDR3 nucleotides are TGTGCCAGCTCACCTACACAAGGGGAGACCCAGTACTTC.

This clonotype was seen repeatedly, ten times or more. The V gene is TRBV6-5, the J gene TRBJ1-6; maybe TRBD1 (6 bases). The V gene's germline CDR1 is MNHEY and CDR2 SVGAGI. The length of the CDR3 is 11 residues. V lost 5 bases and J 18 bases, leaving 14 bases between the germline ends. Written as DNA, the CDR3 is TGTGCCAGCAGTCCGAAGGACAGCCACCACTTT. The encoded protein is CASSPKDSHHF.